This T cell receptor beta chain emerged from a study of shared clonotypes between healthy human individuals. Study-wide findings and caveats: Estimated clonotype richness was generally higher in naive than memory subsets. Roughly 5% of naive CD4 clonotypes were common to a handful of donors.

The table came from immunoSEQ multiplex PCR; TCRdb's copy has only in-frame clones and leaves some out. The sample holds more than 1,200,000 clones, approximately 98.5% seen once. The CDR3 covers 15 residues. Germline V gene data show CDR1 as SGDLS and CDR2 as YYNGEE. The ends were cut back, 2 bases at V and 9 bases at J, with 18 bases in the middle. With regard to this clone: The antigen remains unidentified.

Sequencing was carried out using naive CD4+ T cells sorted from blood. The sample's subset: CD45RA+ positively selected. The TCR comes from a man aged 30 to 45 in good health. The chain combines TRBV9 with TRBJ2-1; TRBD2 might be the D (6 bases). CDR3 sequence reads: CASSVFAGLQGEQFF. The CDR3 DNA sequence: TGTGCCAGCAGCGTGTTTGCGGGACTTCAGGGTGAGCAGTTCTTC.